The 14 T cell receptor beta chains presented below share a single source sample, sequenced in a study of HIV-infected patients and healthy controls. All unsorted peripheral T cells were captured because whole blood was used without fractionation. Alpha and beta constant-region primers primed reverse transcription of around 540 ng RNA. Separate chain-specific third strand synthesis with multiplexing indices produced the alpha and beta libraries. TCRdb recomputed calls from the 5' RACE reads with MiXCR, one row per CDR3 protein. The sample lists several thousand distinct CDR3 sequences, 9.5% to 13% seen once, with about a quarter in the top ten. The sequencing used blood, collected before antiretroviral therapy. The receptors shown here come from an adult with HIV infection.

This clonotype is categorized as medium-sized (0.01 to 0.1%). The CDR3 is CASSYSGRDSNQPQHF. In DNA, the CDR3 is TGTGCCAGCAGTTACTCCGGACGGGATAGCAATCAGCCCCAGCATTTT. The rearrangement uses TRBV6-6 and TRBJ1-5; D is undetermined. V lost 0 bases and J lost 0, with 9 bases in between. Germline lookup yields CDR1 MNHNY and CDR2 SVGAGI (reference sequence). This CDR3 comprises 16 residues.

The J gene is TRBJ2-2, the V gene TRBV20-1; D is ambiguous. CDR1 is DFQATT and CDR2 is SNEGSKA in the germline V gene (reference sequence). V was clipped by 0 bases and J by 0 bases, with 2 bases between them. CDR3 length: 13 residues. The DNA of the CDR3 is TGCAGTGCTAGAGAATCGAACACCGGGGAGCTGTTTTTT. Translated, it gives CSARESNTGELFF.

At least ten counts were recorded for this clonotype. The rearrangement joins TRBV7-2 to TRBJ2-7; D is ambiguous. V lost 5 bases and J lost 2, with 16 bases in between. This CDR3 comprises 15 residues. Germline values: CDR1 SGHTA, CDR2 FQGNSA. The CDR3 DNA reads as TGTGCCAGCAGCCCCAGCCTAGGGTATGCCTACGAGCAGTACTTC. As protein: CASSPSLGYAYEQYF.

In its sample, this clonotype ranks as medium-sized. The rearrangement uses TRBV7-2 and TRBJ1-5; D remains ambiguous. There are 16 residues in the CDR3. V was trimmed by 0 bases and J by 4 bases, leaving 13 bases between them. CDR1 and CDR2 (germline): SGHTA, FQGNSA. The CDR3 nucleotides are TGTGCCAGCAGCTTAGCCGAGGTTAGGGTGAATCAGCCCCAGCATTTT. Translated: CASSLAEVRVNQPQHF.

This clonotype was detected many times. This rearrangement joins TRBV5-5 to TRBJ1-1; no firm D call. CDR1 and CDR2 from the germline V gene are SGHKS and YYEKEE (reference sequence). The CDR3 consists of 14 residues. V lost 4 bases, J lost 1 base, and 11 bases lay in between. The CDR3 DNA reads as TGTGCCAGCAGCCAGTTCAGTGGGAACACTGAAGCTTTCTTT. Translated: CASSQFSGNTEAFF.

This clonotype occurred a few times. The J gene is TRBJ1-5, the V gene TRBV19; D gene uncertain. The V and J ends lost 11 bases and 3 bases respectively, with 11 bases between them. The germline CDR1 and CDR2 sequences are LNHDA and SQIVND (reference sequence). This CDR3 is built from 12 residues. CDR3 protein: CAGGRNNQPQHF. The CDR3, as DNA: TGTGCCGGAGGACGGAACAATCAGCCCCAGCATTTT.

V gene TRBV7-9 combines with J gene TRBJ2-2; the D gene could be TRBD1 or TRBD2 (5 bases each). The V end was cut by 5 bases, the J end by 4 bases, with 17 bases between. CDR1 SEHNR and CDR2 FQNEAQ come from the germline V gene (reference sequence). This CDR3 has 16 amino acids. The CDR3 region is CASSPGTGPSTGELFF. The CDR3, as DNA: TGTGCCAGCAGCCCAGGGACGGGACCATCCACCGGGGAGCTGTTTTTT.

The chain couples TRBV7-2 to TRBJ1-1; a weak D match, TRBD1 (6 bases). This CDR3 is built from 13 residues. With 4 bases removed from V and 4 bases from J, the gap between germline ends came to 10 bases. CDR1 and CDR2 from the germline V gene are SGHTA and FQGNSA. The CDR3 DNA reads as TGTGCCAGCAGCTCCAGGGGTGGCACTGAAGCTTTCTTT. It translates to CASSSRGGTEAFF.

With regard to this clonotype: The junction and the germline gene differ at one end; a read error may be behind it. The chain links TRBV30 to TRBJ1-1; D gene uncertain. Looked up from germline, CDR1 is GTSNPN and CDR2 is SVGIG (reference sequence). The CDR3 is 13 residues long. CDR3 region: CAWSSDRDTDAFF. DNA of the CDR3: TGTGCCTGGAGTTCTGACCGCGACACTGACGCTTTCTTT.

The chain has TRBV24-1 and TRBJ2-2, with 9 bases matching TRBD2. The length of the CDR3 is 17 residues. The ends lost 5 bases at V and 1 base at J; junction bases unmatched: 7. Germline-derived CDR1 and CDR2 are KGHDR and SFDVKD. As DNA, the CDR3 is TGTGCCACCAGTGGTGGTAGCGGGAGACTGAACACCGGGGAGCTGTTTTTT. Residues: CATSGGSGRLNTGELFF.

In its sample, this clonotype was seen many times. The chain carries TRBV6-1 and TRBJ1-1, with unresolved D. The V end lost 11 bases, the J end lost 5 bases, and 12 bases lay between the germline ends. Germline lookup yields CDR1 MNHNS and CDR2 SASEGT. CDR3 length: 11 amino acids. Here the CDR3 reads CAVLDGTEAFF. DNA for the CDR3: TGTGCCGTCCTGGACGGGACTGAAGCTTTCTTT.

The chain carries TRBV6-4 and TRBJ2-3, with 7 nucleotides matching TRBD2. The J segment lost 2 bases and the V segment lost 6 bases, leaving 5 bases of the junction unmatched. The CDR3 has 14 residues. In germline, CDR1 is MRHNA, CDR2 SNTAGT. Written as DNA, the CDR3 is TGTGCCAGCAGCACCGGACTAGACACAGATACGCAGTATTTT. Its translation: CASSTGLDTDTQYF.

In its sample, this clonotype is medium-sized (0.01 to 0.1%). The gene calls are TRBV27 and TRBJ2-1; D not resolved. V dropped 2 bases and J dropped 3 bases, with 20 bases sitting between them. The length of the CDR3 is 18 residues. Germline CDR1 reads MNHEY; CDR2 reads SMNVEV (reference sequence). The CDR3 here is CASSLLARSPSNYNEQFF. CDR3 nucleotides: TGTGCCAGCAGTTTACTGGCTAGATCCCCCTCAAACTACAATGAGCAGTTCTTC.

This chain joins TRBV6-5 and TRBJ1-5; 7 bases are a match to TRBD1. This CDR3 is 13 amino acids long. CDR1 is MNHEY and CDR2 is SVGAGI in the germline V gene. Trimming at V came to 6 bases and at J to 4 bases, leaving 3 bases not matched to a gene. The CDR3 loop is CASRGTANQPQHF. CDR3 DNA: TGTGCCAGCAGAGGGACAGCGAATCAGCCCCAGCATTTT.